A selection of T cell receptor beta chains follows, all from one sample in a study of T-cell memory formation after mild COVID-19. TCRdb analysed the 5' RACE reads with MiXCR anew, one entry per CDR3 protein. Among roughly 620,000 distinct CDR3 sequences listed, roughly 18% were seen once. Sequencing was done on a sample of PBMCs or a T cell subset sorted from them (not recorded which). The receptors originated from an adult woman who had mild COVID-19 (a few samples of this study predate the infection). Cell type and time point are not known. Both conserved end residues are part of each CDR3. The order of the fields is V gene, clone size, D gene, J gene, CDR3 protein, CDR3 DNA. The D gene is left open where the match is weak. Expanded clones are given a class, and other clones once, few, many or no size at all.

TRBV9,few,-,TRBJ1-2,CASSVGRGDYGYTF,TGTGCCAGCAGCGTAGGAAGGGGTGACTATGGCTACACCTTC
TRBV19,few,-,TRBJ1-1,CASSSRETMNTEAFF,TGTGCCAGTAGTAGCAGAGAAACCATGAACACTGAAGCTTTCTTT
TRBV5-6,-,TRBD2,TRBJ2-1,CASSPGLAGGPSLQRSTNEQFF,TGTGCCAGCAGCCCGGGACTAGCGGGAGGGCCGTCCTTACAACGCTCAACCAATGAGCAGTTCTTC
TRBV18,few,TRBD1,TRBJ1-6,CASSPGTGTNSPLHF,TGTGCCAGCTCACCCGGGACAGGGACGAATTCACCCCTCCACTTT
TRBV5-1,many,-,TRBJ1-3,CASSYRAKGATIYF,TGCGCCAGCAGCTACCGGGCCAAAGGGGCCACCATATATTTT
TRBV7-2,many,-,TRBJ2-7,CASSLVPAAYEQYF,TGTGCCAGCAGCTTAGTCCCGGCGGCCTACGAGCAGTACTTC
TRBV20-1,few,-,TRBJ1-1,CSATPFMTEAFF,TGCAGTGCTACACCCTTTATGACTGAAGCTTTCTTT
TRBV6-2/TRBV6-3,few,-,TRBJ2-2,CASSYFQGTGELFF,TGTGCCAGCAGTTACTTCCAGGGGACCGGGGAGCTGTTTTTT
TRBV7-3,few,-,TRBJ1-2,CASSPSPGYGYTF,TGTGCCAGCAGCCCCTCGCCGGGTTATGGCTACACCTTC
TRBV10-2,-,-,TRBJ2-7,CASSAGAYYEQYF,TGCGCCAGCAGTGCGGGGGCCTACTACGAGCAGTACTTC
TRBV6-6,-,-,TRBJ1-5,CASSLYQGPEDF,TGTGCCAGCAGTTTATACCAGGGGCCCGAGGATTTT
TRBV12-3/TRBV12-4,-,-,TRBJ1-5,CASSFSSSEPQHF,TGTGCCAGCAGTTTCAGCTCGTCAGAGCCCCAGCATTTT
TRBV14,-,-,TRBJ2-7,CASSQDTQGPGHEQYF,TGTGCCAGCAGCCAAGATACGCAGGGTCCGGGTCACGAGCAGTACTTC
TRBV10-3,few,TRBD1,TRBJ2-7,CAISDPGTGPTYEQYF,TGTGCCATCAGTGACCCCGGGACAGGACCGACCTACGAGCAGTACTTC
TRBV24-1,few,TRBD1,TRBJ2-3,CATSDPDRVADTQYF,TGTGCCACCAGTGATCCGGACAGGGTGGCAGATACGCAGTATTTT